This is a list of T cell receptor beta chains from one sample in a study of technical replicates of blood from a few donors. Libraries were prepared by immunoSEQ multiplex PCR; TCRdb keeps only in-frame clonotypes and omits some of them. Of about 72,000 clones listed, around 95% were seen once; the top ten hold 0.24%. The specimen sequenced was T cells isolated from PBMCs. Receptors were obtained from a human donor in good health. The CDR3 runs from the conserved cysteine through the conserved F or W. The D gene is left open where the match is weak. Rows may omit the clone size; those that give it use once, few, many or a size class.

>NA|TRBV6-1|14|NA|TRBJ1-6
TGTGCCAGCAGCGTGGGACTGTTTAATTCACCCCTCCACTTT
CASSVGLFNSPLHF
>once|TRBV11-2|17|NA|TRBJ2-7
TGTGCCAGCAGCTTAACATTAGGACTTACTGGAAGCTACGAGCAGTACTTC
CASSLTLGLTGSYEQYF
>NA|TRBV15|17|TRBD2|TRBJ2-1
TGTGCCACCAGCAGAGATGGTTCGGGGGAGGGAGGCAATGAGCAGTTCTTC
CATSRDGSGEGGNEQFF
>NA|TRBV6-1|18|TRBD2|TRBJ2-1
TGTGCCAGCAGTGAAGGGACTAGCGGGGGATTCTCCTACAATGAGCAGTTCTTC
CASSEGTSGGFSYNEQFF
>once|TRBV29-1|12|NA|TRBJ1-1
TGCAGCGTGCAGAACATGAACACTGAAGCTTTCTTT
CSVQNMNTEAFF
>NA|TRBV7-8|21|TRBD1|TRBJ1-6
TGTGCCAGCAGCTTAATCCCCGCGGGACAGTCCTGGAGCTCCTATAATTCACCCCTCCACTTT
CASSLIPAGQSWSSYNSPLHF
>NA|TRBV5-1|14|TRBD1|TRBJ2-7
TGCGCCAGCAGCTCACCGGGACAGGGGTACGAGCAGTACTTC
CASSSPGQGYEQYF
>NA|TRBV13|14|TRBD2|TRBJ2-1
TGTGCCAGCAGCGGGCGGGAGAGCCACAATGAGCAGTTCTTC
CASSGRESHNEQFF
>NA|TRBV19|14|NA|TRBJ1-2
TGTGCCAGTAGCCCGGACAGAGCTAACTATGGCTACACCTTC
CASSPDRANYGYTF
>NA|TRBV6-4|13|NA|TRBJ2-2
TGTGCCAGCCGAGACATCAACACCGGGGAGCTGTTTTTT
CASRDINTGELFF
>NA|TRBV29-1|11|TRBD1|TRBJ2-7
TGCAGCGTGCAGACAGGGGACGAGCAGTACTTC
CSVQTGDEQYF
>NA|TRBV18|15|TRBD2|TRBJ2-3
TGTGCCAGCTCCCTTACTAGCGGGAGCACAGATACGCAGTATTTT
CASSLTSGSTDTQYF
>NA|TRBV5-4|17|NA|TRBJ1-1
TGTGCCAGCAGCTCAGTACGCGGGACCTCCGAGGGCACTGAAGCTTTCTTT
CASSSVRGTSEGTEAFF
>NA|TRBV5-4|18|NA|TRBJ2-3
TGTGCCAGCAGCTTGGGCCCGATTTCGGGGATGCGGACAGATACGCAGTATTTT
CASSLGPISGMRTDTQYF
>NA|TRBV7-9|13|NA|TRBJ1-6
TGTGCCAGCAGCTTAACGAGGAATTCACCCCTCCACTTT
CASSLTRNSPLHF
>NA|TRBV9|14|NA|TRBJ2-2
TGTGCCACGGCTCCGGGACAAAACACCGGGGAGCTGTTTTTT
CATAPGQNTGELFF
>NA|TRBV21-1|17|NA|TRBJ1-5
TGTGCCAGCAGCAAAGCCTCCGAGACAGCCAGCAATCAGCCCCAGCATTTT
CASSKASETASNQPQHF
>NA|TRBV27|15|NA|TRBJ2-1
TGTGCCAGCAGTCGAATTGAGGTATCCTACAATGAGCAGTTCTTC
CASSRIEVSYNEQFF
>NA|TRBV19|12|NA|TRBJ1-2
TGTGCCAGTAGTCCCAGCGGCTATGGCTACACCTTC
CASSPSGYGYTF
>NA|TRBV30|13|TRBD1|TRBJ1-6
TGTGCCGGACTTACCACAGGGGGTGAGCCCCTCCACTTT
CAGLTTGGEPLHF
>NA|TRBV25-1|14|TRBD1|TRBJ2-1
TGTGCCAGCAGTGTAGGGGGCGATTACAATGAGCAGTTCTTC
CASSVGGDYNEQFF
>NA|TRBV18|18|TRBD1|TRBJ2-2
TGTGCCAGCTCACCACCCTGGTTGGTGACAGGGGGCCACGGGGAGCTGTTTTTT
CASSPPWLVTGGHGELFF
>NA|TRBV5-6|12|TRBD1|TRBJ1-2
TGTGCCAGCGGTGTGGGGACAGGTGGCTACACCTTC
CASGVGTGGYTF
>once|TRBV2|17|TRBD1|TRBJ2-7
TGTGCCAGCAGTGAAGGGACAGGACCCCATTTACCCTACGAGCAGTACTTC
CASSEGTGPHLPYEQYF
>once|TRBV27|13|TRBD1|TRBJ1-2
TGTGCCAGCAGTTTGTTTCCAGGGGGTGGCTACACCTTC
CASSLFPGGGYTF
>NA|TRBV5-1|14|NA|TRBJ1-1
TGCGCCAGCAGCTTGGCCGGGACTTTAACTGAAGCTTTCTTT
CASSLAGTLTEAFF
>NA|TRBV15|16|NA|TRBJ1-1
TGTGCCACCAGCAGAGACAAGACAGTTTTGAACACTGAAGCTTTCTTT
CATSRDKTVLNTEAFF
>NA|TRBV28|14|NA|TRBJ1-1
TGTGCCACCCTAATTCCCTCCCCCCCGGTCCCCCTTAGCTTT
CATLIPSPPVPLSF
>NA|TRBV5-1|14|NA|TRBJ2-2
TGCGCCAGCAGCTTGGGACAGAATACCGGGGAGCTGTTTTTT
CASSLGQNTGELFF
>NA|TRBV12-5|14|NA|TRBJ2-1
TGTGCTAGTGGTTTGCACTCTATCTACAATGAGCAGTTCTTC
CASGLHSIYNEQFF
>NA|TRBV12-5|20|TRBD1|TRBJ2-2
TGTGCTAGTGGTTTGGCGCGGCCCCCGCCGGGACAGACGAACACCGGGGAGCTGTTTTTT
CASGLARPPPGQTNTGELFF
>NA|TRBV9|17|TRBD2|TRBJ2-4
TGTGCCAGCAGCGCCGGAGGACTAGCGGGAGATAAAAACATTCAGTACTTC
CASSAGGLAGDKNIQYF
>NA|TRBV4-1|16|TRBD2|TRBJ2-1
TGCGCCAGCAGCCCGTACATTGGGACTAGCGGGAATGAGCAGTTCTTC
CASSPYIGTSGNEQFF
>NA|TRBV9|15|NA|TRBJ2-7
TGTGCCAGCAGCGTAGAGCCAGCGGCCCACTACGAGCAGTACTTC
CASSVEPAAHYEQYF
>NA|TRBV6-4|14|TRBD1|TRBJ1-2
TGTGCCAGCAGCCCGACAGGGGCGAACTATGGCTACACCTTC
CASSPTGANYGYTF
>NA|TRBV5-1|17|TRBD2|TRBJ2-2
TGCGCCAGCAGCTTAAAAATAGCGGGAGGGTATACCGGGGAGCTGTTTTTT
CASSLKIAGGYTGELFF
>NA|TRBV6-5|15|NA|TRBJ2-1
TGTGCCAGCAGTTACTCTGAGGACTTTTACAATGAGCAGTTCTTC
CASSYSEDFYNEQFF
>NA|TRBV6-1|14|TRBD1|TRBJ1-2
TGTGCCAGCAGTGATTTAGGGACAGGGGTGGGCTACACCTTC
CASSDLGTGVGYTF
>NA|TRBV9|13|NA|TRBJ1-1
TGTGCCAGCAGCGTAACAGGGAGTGCTGAAGCTTTCTTT
CASSVTGSAEAFF
>NA|TRBV4-2|15|TRBD2|TRBJ2-7
TGTGCCAGCAGCCTAGGAGGTAGCGGGGTCTACGAGCAGTACTTC
CASSLGGSGVYEQYF
>NA|TRBV2|13|TRBD1|TRBJ1-1
TGTGCCAGCGACCTGACAGGGGTCACTGAAGCTTTCTTT
CASDLTGVTEAFF
>few|TRBV28|16|TRBD1|TRBJ2-4
TGTGCCAGCAGTCCACTGACAGGGAAAGGGGGAAACATTCAGTACTTC
CASSPLTGKGGNIQYF
>NA|TRBV30|13|TRBD1|TRBJ1-2
TGTGCCTGGAGCCCGACAGGGGACTATGGCTACACCTTC
CAWSPTGDYGYTF
>NA|TRBV30|13|NA|TRBJ1-1
TGTGCCTGGAGTGTACTATCAGCATCGGCAGCTTTCTTT
CAWSVLSASAAFF
>NA|TRBV6-5|16|NA|TRBJ1-3
TGTGCCAGCAGTTACTCGAGCAGGGCCTCTGGAAACACCATATATTTT
CASSYSSRASGNTIYF
>NA|TRBV2|13|NA|TRBJ2-3
TGTGCCAGCAGTGAGTCGGCGGCAGATACGCAGTATTTT
CASSESAADTQYF
>NA|TRBV5-1|14|NA|TRBJ1-2
TGCGCCAGCAGCTTCCTTAATACTAACTATGGCTACACCTTC
CASSFLNTNYGYTF
>NA|TRBV29-1|13|TRBD1|TRBJ2-7
TGCAGCGCCGAGACAGGGGAATCCTACGAGCAGTACTTC
CSAETGESYEQYF
>NA|TRBV7-9|12|NA|TRBJ2-1
TGTGCCAGCAGTCCCCGGGTTGATGAGCAGTTCTTC
CASSPRVDEQFF
>NA|TRBV30|17|TRBD1|TRBJ2-6
TGTGCCTGGAGTGCCGGACAGGTGTTCTCTGGGGCCAACGTCCTGACTTTC
CAWSAGQVFSGANVLTF